A selection of T cell receptor beta chains follows, all from one sample in a study of T-cell reconstitution after alpha-beta-depleted transplantation in children. One entry per CDR3 protein, called by TCRdb with MiXCR from the PCR reads. The sample holds fewer than 400,000 distinct CDR3 sequences, approximately 20% seen once. Sample: PBMCs from the stem cell graft donor, taken from the stem cell graft. The receptors derive from a human donor who donated a stem cell graft to a child with acute myeloid leukemia. Each CDR3 is given with its conserved first and last residue. D genes are given only for firm matches. Expanded clones get a size class; other rows say once, few or many, or leave the size out.

clone_size d_call j_call v_call cdr3_aa cdr3_nt
few NA TRBJ2-7 TRBV4-3 CASSPDTGTRHEQYF TGCGCCAGCAGTCCGGACACCGGGACAAGACATGAGCAGTACTTC
many NA TRBJ2-7 TRBV7-8 CASSSFQDIQTNYEQYF TGTGCCAGCAGCTCCTTCCAAGACATCCAAACAAACTACGAGCAGTACTTC
many TRBD2 TRBJ2-7 TRBV29-1 CSVGLAGEQYF TGCAGCGTTGGGCTAGCGGGCGAGCAGTACTTC
NA NA TRBJ1-5 TRBV12-3/TRBV12-4 CASSLGPGAGNQPQHF TGTGCCAGCAGTTTAGGTCCGGGGGCGGGCAATCAGCCCCAGCATTTT
many NA TRBJ2-7 TRBV5-5 CASSLSFIWDEQYF TGTGCCAGCAGCTTGTCCTTTATCTGGGACGAGCAGTACTTC
NA NA TRBJ1-1 TRBV20-1 CSGQNMNTEAFF TGCAGTGGCCAAAACATGAACACTGAAGCTTTCTTT
many NA TRBJ1-1 TRBV29-1 CSVVPQGNTEAFF TGCAGCGTCGTCCCACAGGGGAACACTGAAGCTTTCTTT
NA NA TRBJ2-7 TRBV28 CASSLTARGYEQYF TGTGCCAGCAGTTTGACTGCCCGAGGGTACGAGCAGTACTTC
NA NA TRBJ2-7 TRBV6-1 CASRTGQCSYEQYF TGTGCCAGCAGGACCGGACAGTGTTCCTACGAGCAGTACTTC
few TRBD2 TRBJ2-7 TRBV5-1 CASSLEAGGPFAEQYF TGCGCCAGCAGCTTAGAAGCGGGAGGGCCCTTCGCCGAGCAGTACTTC
NA NA TRBJ2-1 TRBV10-3 CAISEPRAPYGDEQFF TGTGCCATCAGTGAGCCCCGGGCCCCATACGGGGATGAGCAGTTCTTC
few NA TRBJ2-1 TRBV29-1 CSVRGHRDYNEQFF TGCAGCGTCCGGGGCCACAGGGACTACAATGAGCAGTTCTTC
NA TRBD2 TRBJ2-2 TRBV12-3/TRBV12-4 CASRISGRGAGELFF TGTGCCAGCAGAATTAGCGGGAGAGGAGCCGGGGAGCTGTTTTTT
NA NA TRBJ1-3 TRBV20-1 CSANRDTGGNTIYF TGCAGTGCTAACCGGGACACAGGTGGAAACACCATATATTTT
few NA TRBJ2-3 TRBV7-2 CASSLGRISTDTQYF TGTGCCAGCAGCTTGGGGCGGATTAGCACAGATACGCAGTATTTT
NA NA TRBJ2-7 TRBV25-1 CASSHTGSDEQYF TGTGCCAGCAGTCACACCGGATCGGACGAGCAGTACTTC
few NA TRBJ2-3 TRBV15 CATSRTTTDTQYF TGTGCCACCAGCCGCACCACCACAGATACGCAGTATTTT
many NA TRBJ2-1 TRBV20-1 CSAREGGINEQFF TGCAGTGCTAGAGAGGGAGGTATCAATGAGCAGTTCTTC
NA TRBD2 TRBJ2-1 TRBV15 CATSSGREPYNEQFF TGTGCCACCAGCAGTGGGCGGGAGCCCTATAATGAGCAGTTCTTC
NA NA TRBJ1-2 TRBV7-9 CASSFRGAGYGYTF TGTGCCAGCAGCTTCCGGGGCGCAGGCTATGGCTACACCTTC
NA NA TRBJ2-7 TRBV7-6 CASSPETASYEQYF TGTGCCAGCAGCCCTGAGACGGCGTCCTACGAGCAGTACTTC
few TRBD2 TRBJ2-1 TRBV5-1 CASSFSGEAEQFF TGCGCCAGCAGCTTTAGCGGGGAGGCTGAGCAGTTCTTC
NA TRBD2 TRBJ2-1 TRBV15 CATSRTASGSDISYNEQFF TGTGCCACCAGCAGAACGGCTAGCGGGTCAGACATTTCCTACAATGAGCAGTTCTTC
NA NA TRBJ1-2 TRBV24-1 CATSEKTVTRIYGYTF TGTGCCACCAGTGAAAAAACCGTGACACGTATATATGGCTACACCTTC
NA TRBD1 TRBJ2-7 TRBV5-1 CASSFTFSTGELSYEQYF TGCGCCAGCAGCTTCACCTTCTCTACAGGGGAACTTTCCTACGAGCAGTACTTC
few NA TRBJ2-7 TRBV6-5 CASSYPGTGEGQYF TGTGCCAGCAGTTACCCCGGGACCGGCGAGGGGCAGTACTTC
NA NA TRBJ1-3 TRBV12-3/TRBV12-4 CASIKPSGNTIYF TGTGCCAGCATAAAACCTTCTGGAAACACCATATATTTT
many NA TRBJ2-1 TRBV20-1 CSARPQRGYNEQFF TGCAGTGCTAGACCCCAGCGAGGGTACAATGAGCAGTTCTTC
NA NA TRBJ2-5 TRBV7-2 CASSLWYQETQYF TGTGCCAGCAGCTTATGGTACCAAGAGACCCAGTACTTC
NA NA TRBJ2-1 TRBV12-3/TRBV12-4 CASTLGGERGEQFF TGTGCCAGCACCCTAGGAGGGGAAAGGGGTGAGCAGTTCTTC
NA TRBD2 TRBJ2-1 TRBV24-1 CATSDPGLAGYNEQFF TGTGCCACCAGTGACCCGGGACTAGCGGGGTACAATGAGCAGTTCTTC